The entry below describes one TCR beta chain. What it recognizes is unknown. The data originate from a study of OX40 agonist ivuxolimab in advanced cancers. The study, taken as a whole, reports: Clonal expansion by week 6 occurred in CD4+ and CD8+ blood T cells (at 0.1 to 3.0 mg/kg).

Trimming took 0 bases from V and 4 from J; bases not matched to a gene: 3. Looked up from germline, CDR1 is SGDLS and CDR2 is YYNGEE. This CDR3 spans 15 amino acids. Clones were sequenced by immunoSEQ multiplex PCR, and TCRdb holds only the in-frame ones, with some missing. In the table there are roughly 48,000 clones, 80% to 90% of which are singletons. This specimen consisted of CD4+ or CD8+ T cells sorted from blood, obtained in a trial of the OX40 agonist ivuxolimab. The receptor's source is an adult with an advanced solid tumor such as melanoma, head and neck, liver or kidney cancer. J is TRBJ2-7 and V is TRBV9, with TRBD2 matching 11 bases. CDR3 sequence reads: CASSVEGTSGYEQYF. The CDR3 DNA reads TGTGCCAGCAGCGTAGAAGGGACTAGCGGATACGAGCAGTACTTC.